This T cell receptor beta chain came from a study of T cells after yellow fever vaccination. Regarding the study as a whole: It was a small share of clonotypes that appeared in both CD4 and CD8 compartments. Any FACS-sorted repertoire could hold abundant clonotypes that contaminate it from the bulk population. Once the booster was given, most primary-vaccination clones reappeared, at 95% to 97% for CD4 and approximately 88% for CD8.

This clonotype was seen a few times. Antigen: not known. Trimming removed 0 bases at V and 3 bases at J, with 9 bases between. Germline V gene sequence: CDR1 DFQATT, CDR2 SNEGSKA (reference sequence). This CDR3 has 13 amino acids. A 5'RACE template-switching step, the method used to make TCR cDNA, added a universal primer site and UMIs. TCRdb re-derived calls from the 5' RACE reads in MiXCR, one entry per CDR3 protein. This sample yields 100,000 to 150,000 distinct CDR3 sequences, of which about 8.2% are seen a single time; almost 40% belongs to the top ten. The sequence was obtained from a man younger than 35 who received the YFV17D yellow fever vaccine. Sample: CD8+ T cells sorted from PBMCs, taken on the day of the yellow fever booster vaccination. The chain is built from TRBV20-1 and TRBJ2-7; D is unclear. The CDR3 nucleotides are TGCAGTGCTAGAGAGGGATCCCACTACGAGCAGTACTTC. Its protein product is CSAREGSHYEQYF.